This T cell receptor beta chain was sequenced for a study of beta chain features in type 1 diabetes. The entirety of the isolated RNA underwent reverse transcription, so expressed TCRB transcripts were sequenced. Generated by immunoSEQ multiplex PCR, the TCRdb table keeps only in-frame clones and is missing some. The sample has about 360,000 clones, approximately 12% seen once; the top ten hold roughly 0.015%. CDR1 and CDR2 (germline): MNHEY, SVGAGI. The J segment lost 1 base and the V segment lost 7 bases, leaving 4 bases of the junction unmatched. The CDR3 runs 15 residues. Sequenced sample: naive CD4+ T cells from blood. This receptor was taken from a man younger than 35 in good health. V gene TRBV6-5 combines with J gene TRBJ2-2; 9 bases fit TRBD2. This CDR3 is CASTATSGNTGELFF. CDR3 sequence (DNA): TGTGCCAGCACCGCGACTAGCGGGAACACCGGGGAGCTGTTTTTT.